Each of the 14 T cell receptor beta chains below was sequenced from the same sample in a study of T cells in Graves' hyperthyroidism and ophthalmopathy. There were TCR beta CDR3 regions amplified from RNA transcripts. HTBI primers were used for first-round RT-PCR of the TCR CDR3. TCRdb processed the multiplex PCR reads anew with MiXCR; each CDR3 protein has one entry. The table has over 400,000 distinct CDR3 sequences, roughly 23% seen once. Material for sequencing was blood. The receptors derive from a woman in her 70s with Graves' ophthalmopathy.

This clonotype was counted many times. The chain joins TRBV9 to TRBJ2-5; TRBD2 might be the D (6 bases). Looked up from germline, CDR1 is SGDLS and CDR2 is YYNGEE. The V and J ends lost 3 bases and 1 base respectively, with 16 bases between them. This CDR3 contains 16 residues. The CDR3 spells CASSETTGEPQETQYF. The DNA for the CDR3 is TGTGCCAGCAGCGAAACGACGGGAGAGCCCCAAGAGACCCAGTACTTC.

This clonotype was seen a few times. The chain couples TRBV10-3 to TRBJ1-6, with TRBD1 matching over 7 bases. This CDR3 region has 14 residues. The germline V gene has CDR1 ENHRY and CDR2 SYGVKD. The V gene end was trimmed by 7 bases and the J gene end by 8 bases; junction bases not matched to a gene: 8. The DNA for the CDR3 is TGTGCCATCAAAGACAGGGCGGTGTATTCACCCCTCCACTTT. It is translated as CAIKDRAVYSPLHF.

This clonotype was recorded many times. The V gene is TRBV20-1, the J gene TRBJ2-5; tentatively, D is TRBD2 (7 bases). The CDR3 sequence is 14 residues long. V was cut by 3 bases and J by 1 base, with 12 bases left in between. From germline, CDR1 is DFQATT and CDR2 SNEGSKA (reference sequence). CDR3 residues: CSARGGTPQETQYF. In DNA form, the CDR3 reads TGCAGTGCTAGGGGGGGGACACCCCAAGAGACCCAGTACTTC.

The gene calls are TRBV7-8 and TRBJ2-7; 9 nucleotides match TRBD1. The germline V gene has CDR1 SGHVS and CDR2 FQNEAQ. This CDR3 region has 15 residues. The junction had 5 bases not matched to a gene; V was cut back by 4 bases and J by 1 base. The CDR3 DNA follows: TGTGCCAGCAGCTCCACAGGGGGCAAGTCCTACGAGCAGTACTTC. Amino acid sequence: CASSSTGGKSYEQYF. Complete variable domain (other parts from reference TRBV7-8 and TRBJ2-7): GAGVSQSPRYKVAKRGQDVALRCDPISGHVSLFWYQQALGQGPEFLTYFQNEAQLDKSGLPSDRFFAERPEGSVSTLKIQRTQQEDSAVYLCASSSTGGKSYEQYFGPGTRLTVT.

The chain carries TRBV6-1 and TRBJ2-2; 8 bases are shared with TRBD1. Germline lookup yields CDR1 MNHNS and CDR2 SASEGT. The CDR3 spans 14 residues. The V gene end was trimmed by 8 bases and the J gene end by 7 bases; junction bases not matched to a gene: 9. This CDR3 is CASWGQGAIGELFF. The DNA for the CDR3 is TGTGCCAGCTGGGGGCAGGGGGCGATCGGGGAGCTGTTTTTT.

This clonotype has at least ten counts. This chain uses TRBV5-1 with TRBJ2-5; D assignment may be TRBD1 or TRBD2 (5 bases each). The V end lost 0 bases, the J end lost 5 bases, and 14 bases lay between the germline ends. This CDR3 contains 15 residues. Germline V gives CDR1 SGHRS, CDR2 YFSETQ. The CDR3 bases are TGCGCCAGCAGCTTGGGTCCGGGACCCTCGGAGACCCAGTACTTC. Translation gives CASSLGPGPSETQYF. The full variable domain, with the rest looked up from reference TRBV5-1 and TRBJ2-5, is KAGVTQTPRYLIKTRGQQVTLSCSPISGHRSVSWYQQTPGQGLQFLFEYFSETQRNKGNFPGRFSGRQFSNSRSEMNVSTLELGDSALYLCASSLGPGPSETQYFGPGTRLLVL.

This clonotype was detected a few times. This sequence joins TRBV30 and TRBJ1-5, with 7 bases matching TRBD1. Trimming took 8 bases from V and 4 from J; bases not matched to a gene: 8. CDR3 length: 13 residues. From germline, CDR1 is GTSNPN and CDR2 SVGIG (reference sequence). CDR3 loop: CALRQGDNQPQHF. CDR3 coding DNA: TGTGCCCTGAGACAGGGCGATAATCAGCCCCAGCATTTT.

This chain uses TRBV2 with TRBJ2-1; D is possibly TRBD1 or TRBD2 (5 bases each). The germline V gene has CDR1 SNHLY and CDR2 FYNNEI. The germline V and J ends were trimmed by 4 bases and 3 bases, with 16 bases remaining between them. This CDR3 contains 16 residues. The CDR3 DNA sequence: TGTGCCAGCAGTGCGAGGGGTCCGAGTGGCTACAATGAGCAGTTCTTC. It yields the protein CASSARGPSGYNEQFF.

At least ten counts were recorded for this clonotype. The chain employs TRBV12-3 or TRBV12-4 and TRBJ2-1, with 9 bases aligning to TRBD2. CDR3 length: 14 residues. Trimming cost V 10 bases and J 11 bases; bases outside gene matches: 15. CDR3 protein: CATNGDLAGRKQFF. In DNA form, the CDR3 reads TGTGCCACCAACGGGGACCTAGCGGGGAGGAAGCAGTTCTTC.

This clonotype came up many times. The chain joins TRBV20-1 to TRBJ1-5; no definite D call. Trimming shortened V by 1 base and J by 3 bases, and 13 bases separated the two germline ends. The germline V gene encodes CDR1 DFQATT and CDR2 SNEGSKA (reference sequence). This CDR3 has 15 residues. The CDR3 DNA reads TGCAGTGCTAGAGCCCCAGGTGGAGCCAATCAGCCCCAGCATTTT. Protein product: CSARAPGGANQPQHF.

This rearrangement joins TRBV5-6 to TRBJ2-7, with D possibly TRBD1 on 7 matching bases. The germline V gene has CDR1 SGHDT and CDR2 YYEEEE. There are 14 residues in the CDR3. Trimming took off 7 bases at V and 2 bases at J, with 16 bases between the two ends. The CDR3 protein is CASGQEGDPYEQYF. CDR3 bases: TGTGCCAGCGGACAGGAGGGGGATCCCTACGAGCAGTACTTC.

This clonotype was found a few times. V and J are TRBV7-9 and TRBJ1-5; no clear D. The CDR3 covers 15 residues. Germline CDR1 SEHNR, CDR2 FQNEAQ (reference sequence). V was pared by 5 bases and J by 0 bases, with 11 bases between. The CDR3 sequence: CASSLIWDSNQPQHF. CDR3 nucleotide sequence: TGTGCCAGCAGCCTCATTTGGGATAGCAATCAGCCCCAGCATTTT. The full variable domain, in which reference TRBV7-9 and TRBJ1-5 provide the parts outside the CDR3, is DTGVSQNPRHKITKRGQNVTFRCDPISEHNRLYWYRQTLGQGPEFLTYFQNEAQLEKSRLLSDRFSAERPKGSFSTLEIQRTEQGDSAMYLCASSLIWDSNQPQHFGDGTRLSIL.

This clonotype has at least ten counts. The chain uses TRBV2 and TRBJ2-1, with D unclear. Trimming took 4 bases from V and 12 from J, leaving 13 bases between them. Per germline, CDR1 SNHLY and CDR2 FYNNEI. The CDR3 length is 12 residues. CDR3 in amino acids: CASSVQVGWQFF. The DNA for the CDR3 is TGTGCCAGCAGTGTCCAGGTGGGGTGGCAGTTCTTC.

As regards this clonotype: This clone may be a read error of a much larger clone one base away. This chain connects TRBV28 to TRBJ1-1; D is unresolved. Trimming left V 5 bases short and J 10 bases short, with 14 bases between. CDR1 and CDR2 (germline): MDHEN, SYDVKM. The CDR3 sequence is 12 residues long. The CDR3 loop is CASSRVPPGAFF. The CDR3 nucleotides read TGTGCCAGCAGTCGGGTTCCCCCTGGAGCTTTCTTT.